This passage covers 25 T cell receptor beta chains from one sample sequenced in a study of blood T cell repertoires in COVID-19. Data came from immunoSEQ multiplex PCR; TCRdb stores just in-frame clones and leaves some out. The sample has around 96,000 clones; about 96% are singletons. Sequencing used peripheral blood. Source of these receptors: a human donor with active COVID-19. The donor label of this sample is uncertain.

The J gene is TRBJ2-7, the V gene TRBV19, with a weak D call TRBD1 (5 bases). The CDR3 runs to 13 residues. Trimming took 5 bases from V and 1 from J, leaving 9 bases between them. Germline CDR1 LNHDA, CDR2 SQIVND (reference sequence). CDR3 nucleotides: TGTGCCAGTAGTTGGGGCCGGTCCTACGAGCAGTACTTC. Amino acids: CASSWGRSYEQYF.

The chain links TRBV6-1 to TRBJ2-3, with D perhaps matching TRBD2 (5 bases). Trimming pared 3 bases from V and 12 bases from J, leaving 16 bases between. Germline V gene sequence: CDR1 MNHNS, CDR2 SASEGT. The CDR3 sequence is 13 residues long. For the CDR3, the DNA is TGTGCCAGCAGTGACGAGGGCCCCAAGGTCCAGTATTTT. This sequence encodes CASSDEGPKVQYF.

This chain joins TRBV15 and TRBJ2-7; D may be TRBD2 (5 bases). Germline V gives CDR1 LNHNV, CDR2 YYDKDF (reference sequence). The V end lost 7 bases, the J end lost 5 bases, and 12 bases lay between the germline ends. The CDR3 loop spans 12 amino acids. The CDR3 coding sequence is TGTGCCACCAAGTCCACGGGAAACGAGCAGTACTTC. It codes for CATKSTGNEQYF.

The rearrangement links TRBV9 to TRBJ1-1, with 8 bases matching TRBD1. This CDR3 region has 14 residues. V shed 3 bases and J 1 base; nucleotides not matched to a gene: 2. CDR1 is SGDLS, CDR2 YYNGEE, per germline. CDR3: CASSAGQGNTEAFF. CDR3 in DNA: TGTGCCAGCAGCGCCGGACAGGGGAACACTGAAGCTTTCTTT.

The V gene is TRBV7-9, the J gene TRBJ2-2; D not resolved. The length of the CDR3 is 14 residues. V lost 3 bases and J lost 9, with 14 bases in between. Germline V gene sequence: CDR1 SEHNR, CDR2 FQNEAQ (reference sequence). DNA of the CDR3: TGTGCCAGCAGCTTCCCGGCCGCAGGCCGGGAGCTGTTTTTT. Protein: CASSFPAAGRELFF. Full variable domain (rest looked up from reference TRBV7-9 and TRBJ2-2): DTGVSQNPRHKITKRGQNVTFRCDPISEHNRLYWYRQTLGQGPEFLTYFQNEAQLEKSRLLSDRFSAERPKGSFSTLEIQRTEQGDSAMYLCASSFPAAGRELFFGEGSRLTVL.

V is TRBV28 and J is TRBJ2-7, with 9 bases that match TRBD1. The V gene's germline CDR1 is MDHEN and CDR2 SYDVKM. V lost 6 bases to trimming and J lost 4 bases; unmatched junction nucleotides: 7. This CDR3 is built from 14 residues. The DNA of the CDR3 is TGTGCCAGCAGGCCGGGACAGGGCATTTACGAGCAGTACTTC. It specifies CASRPGQGIYEQYF.

The J gene is TRBJ2-1, the V gene TRBV15; perhaps TRBD2 as D (6 bases). Trimming cost V 5 bases and J 7 bases, with 15 bases left between them. The germline V gene encodes CDR1 LNHNV and CDR2 YYDKDF (reference sequence). CDR3 length equals 14 residues. The CDR3 DNA reads as TGTGCCACCAGCCAACTGGGACTTTTAAATGAGCAGTTCTTC. This encodes CATSQLGLLNEQFF. Full variable domain (remainder filled in from reference TRBV15 and TRBJ2-1): DAMVIQNPRYQVTQFGKPVTLSCSQTLNHNVMYWYQQKSSQAPKLLFHYYDKDFNNEADTPDNFQSRRPNTSFCFLDIRSPGLGDTAMYLCATSQLGLLNEQFFGPGTRLTVL.

This chain joins TRBV6-1 and TRBJ1-4, with D unclear. Per germline, CDR1 MNHNS and CDR2 SASEGT. The V gene lost 2 bases and the J gene lost 7 bases, with 14 bases spanning the gap. CDR3 length: 15 residues. CDR3 sequence reads: CASSELAGFAEKLFF. The CDR3 DNA reads TGTGCCAGCAGTGAACTGGCGGGCTTTGCTGAAAAACTGTTTTTT.

To note about this clone: Within the sample, other DNA sequences also encode this same CDR3. The chain combines TRBV7-2 with TRBJ2-7; TRBD2 is a possible D gene (7 bases). Trimming removed 3 bases at V and 7 bases at J, with 16 bases between. The CDR3 runs to 14 residues. From germline, CDR1 is SGHTA and CDR2 FQGNSA. The CDR3 here is CASSFPGGHYEQYF. DNA of the CDR3: TGTGCCAGCAGCTTCCCGGGGGGCCACTATGAGCAGTACTTC. Full variable domain (rest looked up from reference TRBV7-2 and TRBJ2-7): GAGVSQSPSNKVTEKGKDVELRCDPISGHTALYWYRQSLGQGLEFLIYFQGNSAPDKSGLPSDRFSAERTGGSVSTLTIQRTQQEDSAVYLCASSFPGGHYEQYFGPGTRLTVT.

The V gene is TRBV14, the J gene TRBJ2-1; TRBD1 is a possible D gene (5 bases). CDR3 length equals 14 residues. V dropped 0 bases and J dropped 4 bases, with 7 bases sitting between them. CDR1 and CDR2 from the germline V gene are SGHDN and FVKESK. The CDR3 loop is CASSQDQGYNEQFF. The CDR3 DNA is TGTGCCAGCAGCCAAGATCAGGGATACAATGAGCAGTTCTTC.

The rearrangement uses TRBV5-5 and TRBJ2-3, with 13 bases lining up with TRBD2. The CDR3 consists of 16 residues. The junction had 4 bases not matched to a gene; V was cut back by 3 bases and J by 3 bases. Germline CDR1 reads SGHKS; CDR2 reads YYEKEE (reference sequence). CDR3 bases: TGTGCCAGCAGCTCTAAGGGACTAGCGGGGACAGATACGCAGTATTTT. This gives the protein CASSSKGLAGTDTQYF.

J is TRBJ2-7 and V is TRBV6-2 or TRBV6-3; D not certain. There are 15 residues in the CDR3. Trimming stripped 2 bases from V and 0 bases from J, with 11 bases between. The V gene's germline CDR1 is MNHEY and CDR2 SVGEGT. The DNA for the CDR3 is TGTGCCAGCAGTTACCCCCACAGAGCCTCCTACGAGCAGTACTTC. Protein product: CASSYPHRASYEQYF.

Only one count was recorded for this clone. The chain is built from TRBV19 and TRBJ2-1; D is uncertain. This CDR3 is built from 15 residues. Germline V gene sequence: CDR1 LNHDA, CDR2 SQIVND (reference sequence). Trimming cost V 3 bases and J 0 bases, with 9 bases left between them. The CDR3 sequence: CASSMRGSSYNEQFF. CDR3 sequence (DNA): TGTGCCAGTAGTATGAGAGGAAGCTCCTACAATGAGCAGTTCTTC.

The V gene is TRBV6-5, the J gene TRBJ2-1; 8 bases are a match to TRBD1. Germline CDR1 is MNHEY and CDR2 is SVGAGI. The CDR3 contains 15 residues. The V gene end was trimmed by 2 bases and the J gene end by 2 bases; junction bases not matched to a gene: 2. CDR3 in DNA: TGTGCCAGCAGTTACACGACAGGGGCCTACAATGAGCAGTTCTTC. Protein sequence: CASSYTTGAYNEQFF.

V is TRBV7-9 and J is TRBJ2-1; TRBD1 aligns across 7 bases. V shed 5 bases, J shed 4 bases, and the junction held 5 bases outside the gene matches. Germline V gene lookup returns CDR1 SEHNR and CDR2 FQNEAQ (reference sequence). The CDR3 runs to 14 residues. The CDR3 spells CASSPGTDYNEQFF. The CDR3 DNA is TGTGCCAGCAGCCCAGGGACAGATTACAATGAGCAGTTCTTC.

The chain carries TRBV28 and TRBJ2-7, with 7 bases identical to TRBD1. There are 15 residues in the CDR3. The ends lost 4 bases at V and 4 bases at J; junction bases unmatched: 10. Germline-derived CDR1 and CDR2 are MDHEN and SYDVKM. The CDR3, as DNA: TGTGCCAGCAGTTCCCCAGGACAGGCCCTATACGAGCAGTACTTC. Encoded protein: CASSSPGQALYEQYF.

V usage is TRBV6-6 and J usage is TRBJ2-1; 12 bases line up with TRBD2. The CDR3 contains 15 residues. Per germline, CDR1 MNHNY and CDR2 SVGAGI (reference sequence). V was clipped by 5 bases and J by 7 bases; unmatched bases: 6. The CDR3 spells CASSVTSGRVNEQFF. The CDR3 DNA sequence: TGTGCCAGCAGTGTGACTAGCGGGAGAGTGAATGAGCAGTTCTTC.

The chain is built from TRBV11-2 and TRBJ2-1; the D gene is possibly TRBD1 (5 bases). The germline V gene encodes CDR1 SGHAT and CDR2 FQNNGV. This CDR3 has 15 amino acids. Trimming cost V 5 bases and J 5 bases, with 16 bases left between them. In DNA, the CDR3 is TGTGCCAGCAGCCTTACCCCAGGGTCTAACAATGAGCAGTTCTTC. This sequence encodes CASSLTPGSNNEQFF.

V gene TRBV5-1 combines with J gene TRBJ2-5; D call uncertain. V lost 0 bases and J lost 5, with 8 bases in between. There are 13 residues in the CDR3. From germline, CDR1 is SGHRS and CDR2 YFSETQ. The CDR3 here is CASSLVPRETQYF. The DNA for the CDR3 is TGCGCCAGCAGCTTGGTTCCTCGGGAGACCCAGTACTTC.

Worth noting for this clone: A junction boundary mismatches the germline segment, possibly from a read error. J is TRBJ2-6 and V is TRBV18; 7 bases match TRBD1. The CDR3 is 15 residues long. From germline, CDR1 is KGHSH and CDR2 LQKENI. The CDR3 is CASSETGSGANVPTF. The DNA of the CDR3 is TGTGCCAGCTCAGAGACAGGGTCTGGGGCCAACGTCCCGACTTTC.

The chain uses TRBV5-1 and TRBJ2-7; no definite D call. The CDR3 length is 18 residues. The V end lost 0 bases, the J end lost 1 base, and 20 bases lay between the germline ends. Per the germline V gene, CDR1 is SGHRS and CDR2 is YFSETQ. The CDR3 nucleotides are TGCGCCAGCAGCTTGGCGGATGGTATGAGCTTCGGGTCCTACGAGCAGTACTTC. Translated, it gives CASSLADGMSFGSYEQYF.

This sequence joins TRBV5-4 and TRBJ1-4; 12 bases agree with TRBD1. Germline V CDR1 and CDR2: SGHNT, YYREEE (reference sequence). CDR3 size: 16 residues. The J segment lost 5 bases and the V segment lost 3 bases, leaving 5 bases of the junction unmatched. CDR3: CASSYGTGGLNEKLFF. In DNA, the CDR3 is TGTGCCAGCAGCTACGGGACAGGGGGCCTAAATGAAAAACTGTTTTTT.

The chain has TRBV7-9 and TRBJ2-4; TRBD2 matches 12 bases. The V segment lost 5 bases and the J segment 0 bases; nucleotides outside the gene matches: 8. Germline CDR1 reads SEHNR; CDR2 reads FQNEAQ (reference sequence). The CDR3 runs to 18 residues. The CDR3 spells CASSVEGLAGVAKNIQYF. CDR3 sequence (DNA): TGTGCCAGCAGCGTAGAGGGACTAGCGGGTGTAGCCAAAAACATTCAGTACTTC.

The V and J genes are TRBV19 and TRBJ1-5; TRBD1 might be the D (6 bases). Germline CDR1 reads LNHDA; CDR2 reads SQIVND (reference sequence). This CDR3 contains 16 residues. Deletions cut 8 bases from V and 3 bases from J, with 20 bases between. The CDR3 DNA sequence: TGTGCCAGTCGGGGCGAAGGACAGCCGTCCAATCAGCCCCAGCATTTT. It codes for CASRGEGQPSNQPQHF.

This chain joins TRBV7-9 and TRBJ2-1, with D maybe TRBD2 (6 bases). CDR1 and CDR2 (germline): SEHNR, FQNEAQ (reference sequence). V was shortened by 5 bases and J by 1 base, with 9 bases between the two germline ends. The CDR3 extends over 14 amino acids. The DNA for the CDR3 is TGTGCCAGCAGCCTGGAGGGTTCCTACAATGAGCAGTTCTTC. Translation gives CASSLEGSYNEQFF.